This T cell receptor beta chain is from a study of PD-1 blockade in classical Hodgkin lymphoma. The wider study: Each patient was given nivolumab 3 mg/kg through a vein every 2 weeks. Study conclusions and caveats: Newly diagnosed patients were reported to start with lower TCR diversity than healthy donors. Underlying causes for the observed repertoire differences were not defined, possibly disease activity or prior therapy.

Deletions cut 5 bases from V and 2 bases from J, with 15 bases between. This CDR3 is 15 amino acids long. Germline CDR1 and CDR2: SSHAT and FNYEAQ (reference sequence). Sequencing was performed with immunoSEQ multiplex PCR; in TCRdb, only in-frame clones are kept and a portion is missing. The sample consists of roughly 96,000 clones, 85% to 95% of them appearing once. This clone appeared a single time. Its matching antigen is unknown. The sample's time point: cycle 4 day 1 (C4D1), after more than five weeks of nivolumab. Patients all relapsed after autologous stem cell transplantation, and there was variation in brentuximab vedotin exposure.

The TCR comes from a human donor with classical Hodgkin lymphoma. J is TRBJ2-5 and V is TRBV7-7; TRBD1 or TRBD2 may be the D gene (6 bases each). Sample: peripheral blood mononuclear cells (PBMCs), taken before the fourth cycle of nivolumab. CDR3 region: CASSKTGRRQETQYF. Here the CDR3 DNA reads TGTGCCAGCAGCAAAACAGGGAGGAGGCAAGAGACCCAGTACTTC.